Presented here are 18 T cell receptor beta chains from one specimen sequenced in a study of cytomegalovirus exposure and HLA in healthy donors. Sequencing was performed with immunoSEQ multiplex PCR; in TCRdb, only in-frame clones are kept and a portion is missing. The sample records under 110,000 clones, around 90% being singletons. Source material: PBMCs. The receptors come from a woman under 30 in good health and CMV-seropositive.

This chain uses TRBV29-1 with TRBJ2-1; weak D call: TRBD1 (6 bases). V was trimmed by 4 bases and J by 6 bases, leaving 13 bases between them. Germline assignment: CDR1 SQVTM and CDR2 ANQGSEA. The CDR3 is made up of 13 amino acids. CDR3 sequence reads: CSVVYVGGNEQFF. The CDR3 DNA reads TGCAGCGTTGTTTATGTAGGGGGCAATGAGCAGTTCTTC.

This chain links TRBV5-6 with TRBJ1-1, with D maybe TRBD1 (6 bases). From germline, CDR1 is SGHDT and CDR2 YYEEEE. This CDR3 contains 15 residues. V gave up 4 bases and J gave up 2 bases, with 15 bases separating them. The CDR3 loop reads CASSQIQGLNTEAFF. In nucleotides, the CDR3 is TGTGCCAGCAGCCAAATACAGGGATTAAACACTGAAGCTTTCTTT. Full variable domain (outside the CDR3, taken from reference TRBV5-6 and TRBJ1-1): DAGVTQSPTHLIKTRGQQVTLRCSPKSGHDTVSWYQQALGQGPQFIFQYYEEEERQRGNFPDRFSGHQFPNYSSELNVNALLLGDSALYLCASSQIQGLNTEAFFGQGTRLTVV.

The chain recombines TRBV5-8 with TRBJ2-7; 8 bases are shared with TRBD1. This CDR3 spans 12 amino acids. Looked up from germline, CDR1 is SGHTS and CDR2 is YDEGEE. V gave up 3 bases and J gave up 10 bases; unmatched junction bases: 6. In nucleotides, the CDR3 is TGTGCCAGCAGCTCGCCGGACAGGGTTCAGTACGTC. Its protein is CASSSPDRVQYV.

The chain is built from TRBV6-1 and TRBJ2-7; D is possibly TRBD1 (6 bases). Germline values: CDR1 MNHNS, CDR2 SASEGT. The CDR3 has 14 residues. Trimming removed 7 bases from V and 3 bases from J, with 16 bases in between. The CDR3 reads CASISYRAVYEQYF. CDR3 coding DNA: TGTGCCAGCATAAGTTACAGGGCGGTCTACGAGCAGTACTTC.

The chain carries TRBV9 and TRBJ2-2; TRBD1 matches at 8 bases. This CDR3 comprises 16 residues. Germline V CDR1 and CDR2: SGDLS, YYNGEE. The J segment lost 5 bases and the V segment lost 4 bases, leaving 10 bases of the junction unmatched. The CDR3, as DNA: TGTGCCAGCAGCACCGGACAGGGCGTCTCAACCGGGGAGCTGTTTTTT. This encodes CASSTGQGVSTGELFF. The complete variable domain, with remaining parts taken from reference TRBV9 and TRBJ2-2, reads DSGVTQTPKHLITATGQRVTLRCSPRSGDLSVYWYQQSLDQGLQFLIQYYNGEERAKGNILERFSAQQFPDLHSELNLSSLELGDSALYFCASSTGQGVSTGELFFGEGSRLTVL.

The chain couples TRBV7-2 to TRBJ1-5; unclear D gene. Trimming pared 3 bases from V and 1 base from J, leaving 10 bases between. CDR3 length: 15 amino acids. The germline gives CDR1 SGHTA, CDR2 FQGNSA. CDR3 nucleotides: TGTGCCAGCAGCTTTAGTACAGCCAGCAATCAGCCCCAGCATTTT. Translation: CASSFSTASNQPQHF.

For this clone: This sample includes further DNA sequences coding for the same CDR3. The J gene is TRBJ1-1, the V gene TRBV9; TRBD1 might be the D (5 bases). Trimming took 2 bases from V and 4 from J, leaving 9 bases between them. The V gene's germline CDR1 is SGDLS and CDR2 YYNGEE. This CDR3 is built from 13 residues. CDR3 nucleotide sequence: TGTGCCAGCAGCGTTGACGGGGGCACTGAAGCTTTCTTT. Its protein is CASSVDGGTEAFF.

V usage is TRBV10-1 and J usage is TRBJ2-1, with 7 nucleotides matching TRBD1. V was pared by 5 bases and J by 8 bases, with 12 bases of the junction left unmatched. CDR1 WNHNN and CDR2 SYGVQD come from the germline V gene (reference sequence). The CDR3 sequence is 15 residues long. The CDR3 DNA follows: TGCGCCAGCAGTTTACAGGGGAGTTTGGGCGATGAGCAGTTCTTC. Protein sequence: CASSLQGSLGDEQFF.

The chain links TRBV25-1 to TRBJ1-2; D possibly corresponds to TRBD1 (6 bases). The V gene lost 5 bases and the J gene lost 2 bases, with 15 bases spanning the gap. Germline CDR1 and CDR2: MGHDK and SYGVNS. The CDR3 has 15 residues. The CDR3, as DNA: TGTGCCAGCAGTCGGGGGGGCAGTCGAAACTATGGCTACACCTTC. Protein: CASSRGGSRNYGYTF.

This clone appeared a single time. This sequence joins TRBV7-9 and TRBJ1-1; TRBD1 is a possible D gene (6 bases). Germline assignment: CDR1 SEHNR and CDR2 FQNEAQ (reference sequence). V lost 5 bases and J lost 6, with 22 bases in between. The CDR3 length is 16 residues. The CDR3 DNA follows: TGTGCCAGCAGCCCACCTGCGTACAGGGTGTCGGCTGAAGCTTTCTTT. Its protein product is CASSPPAYRVSAEAFF.

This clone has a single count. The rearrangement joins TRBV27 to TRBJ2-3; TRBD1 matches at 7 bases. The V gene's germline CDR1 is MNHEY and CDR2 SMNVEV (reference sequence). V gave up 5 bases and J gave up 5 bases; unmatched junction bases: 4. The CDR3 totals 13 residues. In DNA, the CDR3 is TGTGCCAGCAGTCTTAGGGGGCAAGATACGCAGTATTTT. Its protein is CASSLRGQDTQYF.

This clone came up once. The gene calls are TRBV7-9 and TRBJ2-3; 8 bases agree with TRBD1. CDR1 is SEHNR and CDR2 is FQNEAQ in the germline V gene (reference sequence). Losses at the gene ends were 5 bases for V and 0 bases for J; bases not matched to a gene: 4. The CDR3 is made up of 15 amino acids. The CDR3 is CASSPTGGSTDTQYF. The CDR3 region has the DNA TGTGCCAGCAGCCCAACAGGGGGGAGCACAGATACGCAGTATTTT.

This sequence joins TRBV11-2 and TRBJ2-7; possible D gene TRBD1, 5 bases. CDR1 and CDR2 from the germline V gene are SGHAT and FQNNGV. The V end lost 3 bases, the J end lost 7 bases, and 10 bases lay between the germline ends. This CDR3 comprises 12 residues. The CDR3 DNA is TGTGCCAGCAGCTTCGACAGAGGAGAGCAGTACTTC. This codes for CASSFDRGEQYF.

CDR3 in amino acids: CASSLEGDRGPGYTF. The CDR3 nucleotides read TGTGCCAGCAGCTTGGAGGGGGACAGGGGGCCTGGCTACACCTTC. This chain links TRBV5-6 with TRBJ1-2, with TRBD1 matching 12 bases. The CDR3 extends over 15 amino acids. Losses at the gene ends were 0 bases for V and 7 bases for J; bases not matched to a gene: 4. Germline CDR1 reads SGHDT; CDR2 reads YYEEEE.

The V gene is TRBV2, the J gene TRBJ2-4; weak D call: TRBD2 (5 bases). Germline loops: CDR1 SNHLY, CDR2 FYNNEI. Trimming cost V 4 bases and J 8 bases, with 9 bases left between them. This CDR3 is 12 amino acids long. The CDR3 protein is CASSGGIDIQYF. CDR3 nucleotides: TGTGCCAGCAGTGGAGGGATAGACATTCAGTACTTC.

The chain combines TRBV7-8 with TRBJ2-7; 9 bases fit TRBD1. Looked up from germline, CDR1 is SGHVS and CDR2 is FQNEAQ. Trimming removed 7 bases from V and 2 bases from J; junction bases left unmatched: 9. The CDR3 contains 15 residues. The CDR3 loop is CASMSSGTGPYEQYF. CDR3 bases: TGTGCCAGCATGTCATCCGGGACAGGGCCCTACGAGCAGTACTTC.

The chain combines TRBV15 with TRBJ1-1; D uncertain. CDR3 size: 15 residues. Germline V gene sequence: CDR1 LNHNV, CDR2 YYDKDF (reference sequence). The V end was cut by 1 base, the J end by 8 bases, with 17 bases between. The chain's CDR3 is CATSRAVLAVTEAFF. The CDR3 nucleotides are TGTGCCACCAGCAGAGCTGTTTTGGCAGTTACGGAAGCTTTCTTT.

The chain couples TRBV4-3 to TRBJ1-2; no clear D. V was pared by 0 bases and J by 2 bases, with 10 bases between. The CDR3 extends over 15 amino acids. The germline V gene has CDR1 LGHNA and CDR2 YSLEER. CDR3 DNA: TGCGCCAGCAGCCAAGAGGTTCGCGGCAACTATGGCTACACCTTC. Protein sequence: CASSQEVRGNYGYTF.